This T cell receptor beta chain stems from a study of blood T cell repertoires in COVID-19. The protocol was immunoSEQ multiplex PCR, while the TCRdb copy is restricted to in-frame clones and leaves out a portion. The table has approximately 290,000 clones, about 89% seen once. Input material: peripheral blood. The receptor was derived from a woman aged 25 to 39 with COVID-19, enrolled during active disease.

The CDR3 loop is CASSGGGHEQYF. Written as DNA, the CDR3 is TGTGCCAGCAGTGGTGGGGGCCACGAGCAGTACTTC. The chain carries TRBV2 and TRBJ2-7; D possibly corresponds to TRBD1 (6 bases). CDR3 length: 12 residues. Per germline, CDR1 SNHLY and CDR2 FYNNEI. Trimming cost V 4 bases and J 5 bases, with 9 bases left between them.